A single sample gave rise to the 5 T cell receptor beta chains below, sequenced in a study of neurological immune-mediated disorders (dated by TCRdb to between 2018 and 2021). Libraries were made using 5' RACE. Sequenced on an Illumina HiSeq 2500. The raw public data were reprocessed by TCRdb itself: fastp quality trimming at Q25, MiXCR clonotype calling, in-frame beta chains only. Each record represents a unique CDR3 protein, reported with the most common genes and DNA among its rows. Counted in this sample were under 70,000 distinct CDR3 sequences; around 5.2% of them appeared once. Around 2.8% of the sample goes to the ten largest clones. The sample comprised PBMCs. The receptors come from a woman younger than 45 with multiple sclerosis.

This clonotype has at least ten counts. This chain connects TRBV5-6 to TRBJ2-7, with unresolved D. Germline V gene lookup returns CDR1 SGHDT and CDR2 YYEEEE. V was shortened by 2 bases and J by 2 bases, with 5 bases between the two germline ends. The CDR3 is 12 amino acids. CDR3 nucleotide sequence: TGTGCCAGCAGCTTCTTTCCCTACGAGCAGTACTTC. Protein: CASSFFPYEQYF.

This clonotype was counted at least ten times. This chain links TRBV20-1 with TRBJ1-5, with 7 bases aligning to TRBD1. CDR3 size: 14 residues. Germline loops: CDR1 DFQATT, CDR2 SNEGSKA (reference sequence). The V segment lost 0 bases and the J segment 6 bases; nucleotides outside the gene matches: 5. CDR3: CSARDRGGAQPQHF. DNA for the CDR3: TGCAGTGCTAGAGATCGAGGGGGCGCTCAGCCCCAGCATTTT.

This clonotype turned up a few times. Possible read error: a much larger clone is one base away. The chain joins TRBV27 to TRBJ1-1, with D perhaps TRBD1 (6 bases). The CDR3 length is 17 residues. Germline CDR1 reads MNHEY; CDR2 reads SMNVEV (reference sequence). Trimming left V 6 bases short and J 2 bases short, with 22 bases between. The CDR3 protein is CASSQPPGGRINTEAFF. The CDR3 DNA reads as TGTGCCAGCAGCCAGCCCCCCGGGGGCCGGATAAACACTGAAGCTTTCTTT.

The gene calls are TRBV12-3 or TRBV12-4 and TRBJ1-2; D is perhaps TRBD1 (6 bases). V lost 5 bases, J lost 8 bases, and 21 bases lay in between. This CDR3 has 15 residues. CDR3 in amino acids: CASSPPGYRAGGYTF. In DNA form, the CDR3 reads TGTGCCAGCAGTCCCCCGGGCTACAGGGCTGGAGGCTACACCTTC.

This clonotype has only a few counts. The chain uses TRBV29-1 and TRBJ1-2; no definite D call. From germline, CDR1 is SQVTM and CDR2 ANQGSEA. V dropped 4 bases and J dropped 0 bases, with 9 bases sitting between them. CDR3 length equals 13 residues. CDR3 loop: CSVVGKTNYGYTF. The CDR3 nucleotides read TGCAGCGTTGTGGGCAAGACTAACTATGGCTACACCTTC.